This T cell receptor beta chain was recorded in a study of cytomegalovirus exposure and HLA in healthy donors. Amplification used 60 Vbeta primers and 13 Jbeta primers. Libraries were prepared by immunoSEQ multiplex PCR; TCRdb keeps only in-frame clonotypes and omits some of them. The table shows about 130,000 clones, with about 8.5% occurring only once. This clone has more than one count but fewer than ten. Specimen: PBMCs. The receptor's source is a middle-aged man in good health and CMV-seronegative.

The CDR3 DNA follows: TGTGCCAGCAGTGAGGTGGCCTATGGCTACACCTTC. Translating gives CASSEVAYGYTF. The J gene is TRBJ1-2, the V gene TRBV2, with D unclear. V was cut by 3 bases and J by 4 bases, with 6 bases left in between. This CDR3 region has 12 residues. CDR1 and CDR2 from the germline V gene are SNHLY and FYNNEI.